Listed below are T cell receptor beta chains from one sample, sequenced in a study of lymphopenia after photon versus proton radiotherapy. Data came from immunoSEQ multiplex PCR; TCRdb stores just in-frame clones and leaves some out. The sample includes more than 50,000 clones, more than 70% of them seen just once. Here the sequenced sample was peripheral blood, taken from a patient treated with photon-based radiotherapy. The receptors derive from a man aged 50 to 60 with gastric cancer. The CDR3 runs from the conserved cysteine through the conserved F or W. Each record gives: D gene, clone size, V gene, J gene, CDR3 DNA, CDR3 protein. D genes are given only for firm matches. A row's size may be missing; if present it is once, few, many or a size class.

D: TRBD2; size: -; V: TRBV18; J: TRBJ2-7; DNA: TGTGCCAGCTCACCTTGGGGGAGCGGGAGCTCCTACGAGCAGTACTTC; CDR3: CASSPWGSGSSYEQYF
D: -; size: few; V: TRBV14; J: TRBJ2-5; DNA: TGTGCCAGCAGCTCACAGCGGTGGGGCGTACAAGAGACCCAGTACTTC; CDR3: CASSSQRWGVQETQYF
D: -; size: -; V: TRBV9; J: TRBJ1-4; DNA: TGTGCCAGCAGCGTAGATGGGAGGGGAGCCGCGAAACTGTTTTTT; CDR3: CASSVDGRGAAKLFF
D: TRBD2; size: once; V: TRBV15; J: TRBJ2-1; DNA: TGTGCCACCAGCAGGGGCTACCAGACTAGCGGGAACAATGAGCAGTTCTTC; CDR3: CATSRGYQTSGNNEQFF
D: TRBD1; size: -; V: TRBV9; J: TRBJ2-3; DNA: TGTGCCAGCAGCGACATGAGGGACAGGGAAACAGATACGCAGTATTTT; CDR3: CASSDMRDRETDTQYF
D: TRBD1; size: once; V: TRBV29-1; J: TRBJ2-1; DNA: TGCAGCGTTGAAACGGACAGGCCCTACAATGAGCAGTTCTTC; CDR3: CSVETDRPYNEQFF
D: TRBD2; size: -; V: TRBV18; J: TRBJ2-7; DNA: TGTGCCAGCTCACCAGAGCGGGAGGGCGAGCAGTACTTC; CDR3: CASSPEREGEQYF
D: -; size: few; V: TRBV18; J: TRBJ1-5; DNA: TGTGCCAGCTCACTAAGTCCCTATAGCAATCAGCCCCAGCATTTT; CDR3: CASSLSPYSNQPQHF
D: TRBD1; size: once; V: TRBV28; J: TRBJ1-5; DNA: TGTGCCAGCAGTTTATACGGGACAGGGGCGCAGCCCCAGCATTTT; CDR3: CASSLYGTGAQPQHF
D: -; size: -; V: TRBV7-9; J: TRBJ2-3; DNA: TGTGCCAGCAGCTCCCGGTTCCTCACAGATACGCAGTATTTT; CDR3: CASSSRFLTDTQYF
D: TRBD1; size: -; V: TRBV29-1; J: TRBJ2-5; DNA: TGCAGCGTTGGACAGGGTGGTCAGACCCAGTACTTC; CDR3: CSVGQGGQTQYF
D: -; size: -; V: TRBV30; J: TRBJ1-2; DNA: TGTGCCTGGAGTAACCCCCCGAGGAACTATGGCTACACCTTC; CDR3: CAWSNPPRNYGYTF
D: TRBD1; size: few; V: TRBV5-1; J: TRBJ2-5; DNA: TGCGCCAGCAGCGACATTGACAGGGGTGGAGAGACCCAGTACTTC; CDR3: CASSDIDRGGETQYF
D: TRBD2; size: -; V: TRBV7-9; J: TRBJ2-1; DNA: TGTGCCAGCAACTCGGGACTAGCGGGAGGACTCTCCTACAATGAGCAGTTCTTC; CDR3: CASNSGLAGGLSYNEQFF
D: TRBD2; size: -; V: TRBV7-9; J: TRBJ2-7; DNA: TGTGCCAGCACCATAGCGGGAGCCTACGAGCAGTACTTC; CDR3: CASTIAGAYEQYF
D: TRBD1; size: -; V: TRBV6-5; J: TRBJ1-3; DNA: TGTGCCAGCAGACGGGACAGGGGAACTGGAAACACCATATATTTT; CDR3: CASRRDRGTGNTIYF
D: TRBD1; size: -; V: TRBV2; J: TRBJ1-1; DNA: TGTGCCAGCAGGGCCGGGACAGGATCCCATACAACTGAAGCTTTCTTT; CDR3: CASRAGTGSHTTEAFF